This is a list of T cell receptor beta chains from one sample in a study of CD8 T cells in ankylosing spondylitis. MiXCR, run by TCRdb on the 5' RACE reads, gives a single entry per CDR3 protein. The repertoire includes around 130,000 distinct CDR3 sequences, roughly 18% of them detected once, and 33% sits in the top ten. The material sequenced was blood, either unsorted or a sorted T cell fraction (not recorded which). Receptors originate from a male donor with ankylosing spondylitis. Each CDR3 is given with its conserved first and last residue. D genes are given only for firm matches. Not all rows give a size; the values are once, few, many and, for expanded clones, a class.

D,size,J,V,DNA,CDR3
.,.,TRBJ2-1,TRBV27,TGTGCCAGCAGTTCCCAGGGCTACAATGAGCAGTTCTTC,CASSSQGYNEQFF
.,few,TRBJ2-7,TRBV13,TGTGCCAGCAGCCCTTTAGGAGGGGAGGAGCAGTACTTC,CASSPLGGEEQYF
.,.,TRBJ2-3,TRBV20-1,TGCAGTGCTAGAGATCGTCCAGATACGCAGTATTTT,CSARDRPDTQYF
.,few,TRBJ2-7,TRBV7-9,TGTGCCAGCAGCCCTTCGACAGCCACCTACGAGCAGTACTTC,CASSPSTATYEQYF
TRBD1,few,TRBJ2-7,TRBV7-8,TGTGCCAGCAGCTTACCCAGTGGACAGGGGACTTACGAGCAGTACTTC,CASSLPSGQGTYEQYF
.,many,TRBJ2-7,TRBV7-9,TGTGCCAGCAGCTCGCACTCGTACGAGCAGTACTTC,CASSSHSYEQYF
.,many,TRBJ2-3,TRBV29-1,TGCAGCGGACCAGATACGCAGTATTTT,CSGPDTQYF
TRBD1,few,TRBJ2-7,TRBV6-2/TRBV6-3,TGTGCCAGCAGGGAAACAGGGGACGAGCAGTACTTC,CASRETGDEQYF
.,few,TRBJ2-7,TRBV5-8,TGTGCCGATTCGGAGCGACAGGCTACCTACGAGCAGTACTTC,CADSERQATYEQYF
TRBD1,.,TRBJ2-7,TRBV7-2,TGTGCCAGCAGCGATGGGACAGGGCGGTACTTC,CASSDGTGRYF
TRBD2,many,TRBJ2-3,TRBV12-3/TRBV12-4,TGTGCCAGCGGCCTAGCGGGACCCACAGATACGCAGTATTTT,CASGLAGPTDTQYF
.,.,TRBJ2-7,TRBV30,TGTGCCTGGAGTGTTGACTTATCATACGAGCAGTACTTC,CAWSVDLSYEQYF
TRBD2,once,TRBJ2-1,TRBV3-1,TGTGCCAGCTGCAAGGAGGCGCGGACTAGCGGGAACATCTACAATGAGCAGTTCTTC,CASCKEARTSGNIYNEQFF
TRBD2,few,TRBJ2-1,TRBV27,TGTGCCAGCAGTTTACTAGCGGGAGGGGAATACAATGAGCAGTTCTTC,CASSLLAGGEYNEQFF
.,.,TRBJ1-1,TRBV15,TGTGCCACCAGCAGAGGGAAGGGGACTGAAGCTTTCTTT,CATSRGKGTEAFF
.,few,TRBJ1-5,TRBV4-3,TGCGCCAGCAGCCAAGATCCAGGGTCCCAGCCCCAGCATTTT,CASSQDPGSQPQHF
.,few,TRBJ2-7,TRBV4-2,TGTGCCAGCAGCCAAGATTCCCCTCCGGGGGCCTACGAGCAGTACTTC,CASSQDSPPGAYEQYF
.,.,TRBJ1-6,TRBV19,TGTGCCAGTAGTATAGACAGCGACGGCTCCTATAATTCACCCCTCCACTTT,CASSIDSDGSYNSPLHF